These 18 T cell receptor beta chains were all obtained from the same sample, sequenced in a study of vaccination effects on CD4 cells after COVID-19. With approximately ten days of culture completed, CD4+ T cells were isolated. Method: immunoSEQ multiplex PCR; TCRdb's copy keeps in-frame clones and lacks some. The sample consists of tens of thousands of clones, around 70% of them appearing once. Antigens for these TCRs are unknown. This specimen was CD4+ T cells from PBMCs cultured without peptide, taken before COVID-19 vaccination. Every receptor here comes from a human donor who received a COVID-19 vaccine.

V gene TRBV7-2 combines with J gene TRBJ1-3; no firm D call. The germline V gene has CDR1 SGHTA and CDR2 FQGNSA. Trimming pared 1 base from V and 0 bases from J, leaving 10 bases between. This CDR3 has 16 residues. CDR3 sequence: CASSLGLTSSGNTIYF. For the CDR3, the DNA is TGTGCCAGCAGCTTAGGGCTGACGAGCTCTGGAAACACCATATATTTT.

The chain links TRBV6-5 to TRBJ2-2; D perhaps matches TRBD2 (6 bases). V was cut by 5 bases and J by 3 bases, with 13 bases left in between. The CDR3 runs 15 residues. Germline V gives CDR1 MNHEY, CDR2 SVGAGI. The CDR3 sequence is CASSPGTSYTGELFF. DNA for the CDR3: TGTGCCAGCAGTCCCGGGACTTCCTACACCGGGGAGCTGTTTTTT.

The chain links TRBV30 to TRBJ1-1, with D possibly matching TRBD1 (5 bases). The CDR3 runs to 13 residues. With 0 bases removed from V and 5 bases from J, the gap between germline ends came to 10 bases. Per the germline V gene, CDR1 is GTSNPN and CDR2 is SVGIG (reference sequence). The CDR3 loop is CAWSVLGGTEAFF. CDR3 DNA sequence: TGTGCCTGGAGTGTACTGGGGGGTACTGAAGCTTTCTTT. Full variable domain (remainder filled in from reference TRBV30 and TRBJ1-1): SQTIHQWPATLVQPVGSPLSLECTVEGTSNPNLYWYRQAAGRGLQLLFYSVGIGQISSEVPQNLSASRPQDRQFILSSKKLLLSDSGFYLCAWSVLGGTEAFFGQGTRLTVV.

This chain joins TRBV11-2 and TRBJ2-1; D call uncertain. V shed 3 bases and J shed 0 bases, with 9 bases lying between them. CDR1 and CDR2 from the germline V gene are SGHAT and FQNNGV. The CDR3 sequence is 15 residues long. The CDR3 reads CASSFDSLSYNEQFF. As DNA, the CDR3 is TGTGCCAGCAGCTTTGATAGTCTCTCCTACAATGAGCAGTTCTTC. Filled out from reference TRBV11-2 and TRBJ2-1, the complete variable domain reads EAGVAQSPRYKIIEKRQSVAFWCNPISGHATLYWYQQILGQGPKLLIQFQNNGVVDDSQLPKDRFSAERLKGVDSTLKIQPAKLEDSAVYLCASSFDSLSYNEQFFGPGTRLTVL.

The sample holds a few counts of this clone. The chain links TRBV5-8 to TRBJ1-1, with D uncertain. The V gene's germline CDR1 is SGHTS and CDR2 YDEGEE. This CDR3 contains 12 residues. V lost 5 bases and J 5 bases, leaving 10 bases between the germline ends. CDR3 in amino acids: CASSFGETEAFF. CDR3 nucleotide sequence: TGTGCCAGCAGTTTTGGGGAGACTGAAGCTTTCTTT.

The V and J genes are TRBV18 and TRBJ2-7; a weak D match, TRBD1 (6 bases). Germline values: CDR1 KGHSH, CDR2 LQKENI. This CDR3 is 14 amino acids long. V lost 2 bases and J 0 bases, leaving 8 bases between the germline ends. The CDR3 DNA reads as TGTGCCAGCTCACCAACAGGGAGCTCCTACGAGCAGTACTTC. It codes for CASSPTGSSYEQYF.

The genes are TRBV7-9 and TRBJ1-4; TRBD1 matches 10 bases. This CDR3 is 15 amino acids long. The germline gives CDR1 SEHNR, CDR2 FQNEAQ (reference sequence). J lost 7 bases, V lost 4 bases, and 6 bases had no gene match. CDR3 bases: TGTGCCAGCAGCTCACCGGGACAGGGGATTGAAAAACTGTTTTTT. Its translation: CASSSPGQGIEKLFF.

The chain carries TRBV5-1 and TRBJ1-3; possible D gene TRBD1, 6 bases. V was clipped by 1 base and J by 1 base, with 6 bases between them. CDR1 and CDR2 (germline): SGHRS, YFSETQ. CDR3 length: 14 amino acids. This chain's CDR3 is CASSLTGSGNTIYF. In DNA, the CDR3 is TGCGCCAGCAGCTTGACAGGGTCTGGAAACACCATATATTTT. Combining the CDR3 with reference TRBV5-1 and TRBJ1-3 gives the whole variable domain KAGVTQTPRYLIKTRGQQVTLSCSPISGHRSVSWYQQTPGQGLQFLFEYFSETQRNKGNFPGRFSGRQFSNSRSEMNVSTLELGDSALYLCASSLTGSGNTIYFGEGSWLTVV.

This clone was detected once. The chain carries TRBV5-5 and TRBJ1-1; a possible D gene is TRBD1 (5 bases). The V gene lost 4 bases and the J gene lost 0 bases, with 16 bases spanning the gap. The CDR3 length is 16 residues. Germline loops: CDR1 SGHKS, CDR2 YYEKEE (reference sequence). The CDR3 here is CASSPGTSLMNTEAFF. The CDR3 DNA is TGTGCCAGCAGCCCCGGGACCTCCTTAATGAACACTGAAGCTTTCTTT. The full variable domain, in which reference TRBV5-5 and TRBJ1-1 provide the parts outside the CDR3, is DAGVTQSPTHLIKTRGQQVTLRCSPISGHKSVSWYQQVLGQGPQFIFQYYEKEERGRGNFPDRFSARQFPNYSSELNVNALLLGDSALYLCASSPGTSLMNTEAFFGQGTRLTVV.

The V and J genes are TRBV5-1 and TRBJ2-7, with 9 nucleotides matching TRBD1. CDR3 length: 14 amino acids. CDR1 SGHRS and CDR2 YFSETQ come from the germline V gene. J was trimmed by 4 bases and V by 4 bases; bases with no gene match: 6. The CDR3 here is CASSRGTGTYEQYF. In DNA form, the CDR3 reads TGCGCCAGCAGCCGGGGGACAGGGACGTACGAGCAGTACTTC.

The genes are TRBV6-2 or TRBV6-3 and TRBJ1-2; 7 bases align to TRBD1. CDR1 and CDR2 from the germline V gene are MNHEY and SVGEGT. The CDR3 has 16 amino acids. After removal of 5 bases from V and 4 bases from J, the junction contained 13 bases not matched to a gene. The CDR3 region is CASSDAGKGATYGYTF. The CDR3 DNA reads as TGTGCCAGCAGTGACGCAGGGAAGGGGGCAACCTATGGCTACACCTTC.

The DNA for the CDR3 is TGTGCCAGCAGTCCAGACGTGATTTATCAGCCCCAGCATTTT. It codes for CASSPDVIYQPQHF. V is TRBV6-5 and J is TRBJ1-5; no reliable D call. The germline gives CDR1 MNHEY, CDR2 SVGAGI. The CDR3 contains 14 residues. Trimming shortened V by 5 bases and J by 5 bases, and 13 bases separated the two germline ends.

This sequence joins TRBV30 and TRBJ1-4, with a possible D match to TRBD1 (5 bases). The CDR3 loop spans 14 amino acids. Germline lookup yields CDR1 GTSNPN and CDR2 SVGIG (reference sequence). Trimming cost V 6 bases and J 4 bases, with 15 bases left between them. The CDR3 protein is CACLSGTSNEKLFF. DNA for the CDR3: TGTGCCTGCCTATCCGGGACCAGTAATGAAAAACTGTTTTTT.

The CDR3 region has the DNA TGTGCCAGAAGCCTGGGGCAGGGGGAATACACTGAAGCTTTCTTT. This encodes CARSLGQGEYTEAFF. The chain combines TRBV5-3 with TRBJ1-1; TRBD1 matches at 7 bases. TRBV5-3 is noted as an ORF with a role that remains uncertain. This CDR3 has 15 amino acids. V lost 4 bases to trimming and J lost 3 bases; unmatched junction nucleotides: 9.

The chain employs TRBV5-4 and TRBJ2-7, with 8 bases aligning to TRBD1. Germline loops: CDR1 SGHNT, CDR2 YYREEE (reference sequence). The V gene end was trimmed by 4 bases and the J gene end by 1 base; junction bases not matched to a gene: 7. The CDR3 extends over 15 amino acids. CDR3 coding DNA: TGTGCCAGCAGCGGTACGGGACAGGCTTCCTACGAGCAGTACTTC. Translated, it gives CASSGTGQASYEQYF.

The chain joins TRBV27 to TRBJ2-7, with D hard to call. The CDR3 is 15 amino acids. Germline V gene data show CDR1 as MNHEY and CDR2 as SMNVEV (reference sequence). Trimming cost V 0 bases and J 4 bases, with 13 bases left between them. The CDR3 nucleotides are TGTGCCAGCAGTTTATCAACCCTGGGTCCGTACGAGCAGTACTTC. Translation gives CASSLSTLGPYEQYF.

V is TRBV28 and J is TRBJ2-5; D is perhaps TRBD2 (6 bases). The germline V gene has CDR1 MDHEN and CDR2 SYDVKM. This CDR3 is 14 amino acids long. Trimming took off 1 base at V and 1 base at J, with 7 bases between the two ends. The CDR3 sequence: CASSLSGGQETQYF. The CDR3 DNA follows: TGTGCCAGCAGTTTATCCGGGGGCCAAGAGACCCAGTACTTC.

The CDR3 loop is CAWTPSASGYTF. In nucleotides, the CDR3 is TGTGCCTGGACTCCCTCCGCCAGTGGCTACACCTTC. The chain is built from TRBV30 and TRBJ1-2, with D unresolved. Germline-derived CDR1 and CDR2 are GTSNPN and SVGIG (reference sequence). CDR3 length: 12 residues. V was shortened by 4 bases and J by 7 bases, with 13 bases between the two germline ends.